The rows below give T cell receptor beta chains drawn from one sample of a study of blood T cell repertoires in COVID-19. Clones were sequenced by immunoSEQ multiplex PCR, and TCRdb holds only the in-frame ones, with some missing. Among some 180,000 clones listed, 80% to 85% were seen once. The sequenced sample consisted of PBMCs or T cells enriched from blood (not recorded which). The receptors were sampled from a woman younger than 45 who had been exposed to COVID-19. The CDR3 runs from the conserved cysteine through the conserved F or W. D genes are given only for firm matches. Clone size is given for some rows only: seen once, a few or many times, or a class if the clone is expanded.

clone size,D gene,J gene,V gene,CDR3 protein,CDR3 DNA
-,-,TRBJ2-1,TRBV6-1,CASSDRQSSYNEQFF,TGTGCCAGCAGTGACCGACAGAGCTCCTACAATGAGCAGTTCTTC
-,TRBD1,TRBJ1-2,TRBV24-1,CATSDRSGGDGYTF,TGTGCCACCAGTGACCGTTCAGGGGGCGATGGCTACACCTTC
once,-,TRBJ1-2,TRBV11-2,CASSPLREYGYTF,TGTGCCAGCAGCCCCTTGCGGGAGTATGGCTACACCTTC
-,TRBD1,TRBJ1-2,TRBV6-4,CASSAWTGADGYTF,TGTGCCAGCAGTGCCTGGACAGGCGCGGATGGCTACACCTTC
-,TRBD1,TRBJ2-1,TRBV27,CASSPTGTYNEQFF,TGTGCCAGCAGTCCGACAGGGACGTACAATGAGCAGTTCTTC
-,TRBD1,TRBJ2-3,TRBV5-5,CASSWGTGGRTDTQYF,TGTGCCAGCAGCTGGGGGACAGGGGGCCGCACAGATACGCAGTATTTT
-,TRBD1,TRBJ1-2,TRBV29-1,CSVERDRGGYTF,TGCAGCGTTGAAAGGGACAGGGGGGGCTACACCTTC
-,TRBD2,TRBJ2-5,TRBV4-1,CASSQDMVGTSGGRQETQYF,TGCGCCAGCAGCCAAGATATGGTGGGGACTAGCGGGGGGAGACAAGAGACCCAGTACTTC
-,-,TRBJ2-3,TRBV5-1,CASSAGLGTDTQYF,TGCGCCAGCAGCGCGGGACTTGGCACAGATACGCAGTATTTT
-,-,TRBJ1-5,TRBV2,CASSLDQPQHF,TGTGCCAGCAGCCTTGATCAGCCCCAGCATTTT
once,-,TRBJ2-1,TRBV7-3,CASSFGNSYNEQFF,TGTGCCAGCAGCTTCGGGAACTCCTACAATGAGCAGTTCTTC
-,-,TRBJ1-4,TRBV5-1,CASSLKNGLSGSSNEKLFF,TGCGCCAGCAGCTTAAAAAACGGACTAAGCGGTAGTTCTAATGAAAAACTGTTTTTT
-,TRBD1,TRBJ2-7,TRBV19,CASSMSRTGGYEQYF,TGTGCCAGTAGTATGTCAAGGACAGGGGGCTACGAGCAGTACTTC
-,-,TRBJ2-1,TRBV2,CASSDGRASYEQFF,TGTGCCAGCAGTGACGGCAGGGCCAGCTATGAGCAGTTCTTC
-,TRBD2,TRBJ2-1,TRBV15,CATQPGLDYNEQFF,TGTGCCACCCAACCGGGACTAGACTACAATGAGCAGTTCTTC
-,-,TRBJ2-5,TRBV18,CASSPLSAGDQETQYF,TGTGCCAGCTCACCTTTGTCCGCGGGTGACCAAGAGACCCAGTACTTC
-,-,TRBJ1-5,TRBV7-9,CASTGDSWNQPQHF,TGTGCCAGCACCGGAGATTCTTGGAATCAGCCCCAGCATTTT
-,TRBD1,TRBJ2-4,TRBV5-1,CASSLQTGVKNIQYF,TGCGCCAGCAGCTTGCAGACAGGGGTCAAAAACATTCAGTACTTC
-,-,TRBJ1-6,TRBV5-6,CASSLARVGSPLHF,TGTGCCAGCAGCTTGGCCAGGGTCGGTTCACCCCTCCACTTT
few,-,TRBJ2-2,TRBV11-2,CASTSPGNTGELFF,TGTGCCAGCACCTCTCCGGGGAACACCGGGGAGCTGTTTTTT
-,-,TRBJ1-1,TRBV2,CASSEAGTGSWRMNTEAFF,TGTGCCAGCAGTGAAGCGGGAACAGGGTCGTGGAGAATGAACACTGAAGCTTTCTTT
-,TRBD1,TRBJ1-1,TRBV11-2,CASSLAWGTGTEAFF,TGTGCCAGCAGCTTAGCATGGGGGACAGGCACTGAAGCTTTCTTT
-,-,TRBJ1-1,TRBV30,CAWSGLRNTEAFF,TGTGCCTGGAGCGGACTCCGGAACACTGAAGCTTTCTTT
-,TRBD2,TRBJ2-1,TRBV7-2,CASSRGGRHNEQFF,TGTGCCAGCAGCCGGGGGGGCCGGCACAATGAGCAGTTCTTC